The 17 T cell receptor beta chains listed next were all sequenced from one sample in a study of PD-1 blockade in classical Hodgkin lymphoma. Assay: immunoSEQ multiplex PCR; the TCRdb copy retains only in-frame clones and omits some. The sample holds roughly 100,000 clones, more than 85% seen once. Specified time point: cycle 4 day 1 (C4D1), after more than five weeks of nivolumab. Patients all relapsed after autologous stem cell transplantation, and there was variation in brentuximab vedotin exposure. The sequencing here drew on peripheral blood mononuclear cells (PBMCs), taken before the fourth cycle of nivolumab. Receptors were obtained from a human donor with classical Hodgkin lymphoma.

The rearrangement uses TRBV6-6 and TRBJ2-7; a possible D gene is TRBD1 (5 bases). The CDR3 is 12 amino acids. Germline values: CDR1 MNHNY, CDR2 SVGAGI (reference sequence). The V and J ends lost 9 bases and 2 bases respectively, with 11 bases between them. The CDR3 loop reads CASGQGPYEQYF. For the CDR3, the DNA is TGTGCCAGTGGGCAGGGTCCCTACGAGCAGTACTTC.

The chain uses TRBV9 and TRBJ2-7; D perhaps matches TRBD2 (6 bases). V dropped 0 bases and J dropped 2 bases, with 12 bases sitting between them. The CDR3 loop spans 15 amino acids. CDR1 is SGDLS and CDR2 is YYNGEE in the germline V gene. CDR3 coding DNA: TGTGCCAGCAGCGTAGCCCCGGGAGTCGCCTACGAGCAGTACTTC. Protein: CASSVAPGVAYEQYF.

CDR3 coding DNA: TGTGCCAGCAGCCCCCCACTCTCCTACGAGCAGTACTTC. It is translated as CASSPPLSYEQYF. The genes are TRBV16 and TRBJ2-7; D gene unclear. This CDR3 has 13 amino acids. Germline CDR1 is KGHSY and CDR2 is FQNENV. Trimming removed 4 bases at V and 0 bases at J, with 7 bases between.

The rearrangement links TRBV7-9 to TRBJ2-1; 10 positions match TRBD2. The CDR3 runs to 17 residues. The V gene's germline CDR1 is SEHNR and CDR2 FQNEAQ (reference sequence). Trimming took 5 bases from V and 2 from J; bases not matched to a gene: 9. CDR3 amino acids: CASSKGLGTSAYNEQFF. CDR3 sequence (DNA): TGTGCCAGCAGCAAAGGCTTAGGGACTAGCGCCTACAATGAGCAGTTCTTC. The whole variable domain, remainder taken from reference TRBV7-9 and TRBJ2-1, is DTGVSQNPRHKITKRGQNVTFRCDPISEHNRLYWYRQTLGQGPEFLTYFQNEAQLEKSRLLSDRFSAERPKGSFSTLEIQRTEQGDSAMYLCASSKGLGTSAYNEQFFGPGTRLTVL.

This chain joins TRBV9 and TRBJ2-1; 8 positions match TRBD2. V trimming: 3 bases; J trimming: 8 bases; junction bases outside the gene matches: 7. The CDR3 spans 14 residues. Per germline, CDR1 SGDLS and CDR2 YYNGEE. CDR3 loop: CASSGRLATHEQFF. CDR3 nucleotides: TGTGCCAGCAGCGGACGACTAGCGACACATGAGCAGTTCTTC.

This chain connects TRBV4-1 to TRBJ2-7, with D possibly matching TRBD2 (5 bases). The CDR3 is 13 residues long. Trimming removed 4 bases from V and 3 bases from J, with 10 bases in between. Germline CDR1 and CDR2: MGHRA and YSYEKL. The CDR3 nucleotides are TGCGCCAGCAGCCTTCATGGGAGCTACGAGCAGTACTTC. Amino acids: CASSLHGSYEQYF.

The gene calls are TRBV25-1 and TRBJ1-4; D is perhaps TRBD1 (5 bases). The germline gives CDR1 MGHDK, CDR2 SYGVNS. The CDR3 is made up of 14 amino acids. The V gene lost 4 bases and the J gene lost 8 bases, with 14 bases spanning the gap. Written as DNA, the CDR3 is TGTGCCAGCAGTGCCCGGGACGGAGGCGAAAAACTGTTTTTT. Its protein is CASSARDGGEKLFF.

The genes are TRBV2 and TRBJ2-7; 11 bases are a match to TRBD1. CDR1 and CDR2 from the germline V gene are SNHLY and FYNNEI. V lost 6 bases and J lost 3; bases outside the gene matches: 4. CDR3 size: 14 residues. The CDR3 reads CASRGQGAYYEQYF. For the CDR3, the DNA is TGTGCCAGCAGAGGACAGGGGGCCTACTACGAGCAGTACTTC.

The rearrangement joins TRBV14 to TRBJ1-1, with D possibly TRBD1 on 6 matching bases. V dropped 1 base and J dropped 0 bases, with 24 bases sitting between them. The germline V gene encodes CDR1 SGHDN and CDR2 FVKESK. The CDR3 totals 20 residues. The CDR3 DNA reads TGTGCCAGCAGCCAAGTCATCGGGGGCGTGGGAGCTGGGGTGAACACTGAAGCTTTCTTT. Protein sequence: CASSQVIGGVGAGVNTEAFF.

The chain employs TRBV5-5 and TRBJ1-2, with a possible D match to TRBD1 (6 bases). The germline V gene has CDR1 SGHKS and CDR2 YYEKEE (reference sequence). Trimming took off 0 bases at V and 2 bases at J, with 8 bases between the two ends. This CDR3 has 14 amino acids. CDR3: CASSLAGVNYGYTF. In DNA form, the CDR3 reads TGTGCCAGCAGCTTGGCAGGGGTGAACTATGGCTACACCTTC.

The chain recombines TRBV5-1 with TRBJ2-2; possibly TRBD2 for D (6 bases). The germline gives CDR1 SGHRS, CDR2 YFSETQ. V shed 4 bases and J shed 4 bases, with 14 bases lying between them. This CDR3 region has 15 residues. The CDR3 region is CASSAASEGTGELFF. The CDR3 bases are TGCGCCAGCAGCGCCGCATCGGAGGGCACCGGGGAGCTGTTTTTT. The whole variable domain, remainder taken from reference TRBV5-1 and TRBJ2-2, is KAGVTQTPRYLIKTRGQQVTLSCSPISGHRSVSWYQQTPGQGLQFLFEYFSETQRNKGNFPGRFSGRQFSNSRSEMNVSTLELGDSALYLCASSAASEGTGELFFGEGSRLTVL.

CDR3 DNA sequence: TGTGCTAGTGGCCCGCCGACCCCGTTGCTTTTGGATGAGCAGTTCTTC. Its translation: CASGPPTPLLLDEQFF. The V gene is TRBV12-5, the J gene TRBJ2-1; D remains ambiguous. The CDR3 is made up of 16 amino acids. Trimming took off 6 bases at V and 8 bases at J, with 23 bases between the two ends. Germline CDR1 reads LGHNT; CDR2 reads FRNRAP.

Only one count was recorded for this clone. The chain has TRBV30 and TRBJ1-1; D not resolved. Germline lookup yields CDR1 GTSNPN and CDR2 SVGIG (reference sequence). The ends were cut back, 4 bases at V and 3 bases at J, with 9 bases in the middle. The CDR3 contains 12 residues. The chain's CDR3 is CAWKTEDTEAFF. The CDR3 coding sequence is TGTGCCTGGAAGACGGAGGACACTGAAGCTTTCTTT.

The V and J genes are TRBV14 and TRBJ2-7; D unclear. The CDR3 is 13 amino acids. Germline CDR1 is SGHDN and CDR2 is FVKESK. With 0 bases removed from V and 3 bases from J, the gap between germline ends came to 6 bases. CDR3 protein: CASSQEGDYEQYF. The CDR3 nucleotides are TGTGCCAGCAGCCAAGAGGGCGACTACGAGCAGTACTTC. The variable domain in full, completed from reference TRBV14 and TRBJ2-7, reads EAGVTQFPSHSVIEKGQTVTLRCDPISGHDNLYWYRRVMGKEIKFLLHFVKESKQDESGMPNNRFLAERTGGTYSTLKVQPAELEDSGVYFCASSQEGDYEQYFGPGTRLTVT.

This rearrangement joins TRBV28 to TRBJ1-1, with D possibly matching TRBD1 (5 bases). V was shortened by 3 bases and J by 5 bases, with 13 bases between the two germline ends. CDR1 MDHEN and CDR2 SYDVKM come from the germline V gene. This CDR3 spans 14 amino acids. The DNA for the CDR3 is TGTGCCAGCAGTTTGATCGGGGGAGGGACTGAAGCTTTCTTT. Its translation is CASSLIGGGTEAFF.

The chain links TRBV6-1 to TRBJ2-7; D might be TRBD2 (5 bases). Trimming stripped 2 bases from V and 0 bases from J, with 14 bases between. Germline V gene data show CDR1 as MNHNS and CDR2 as SASEGT. CDR3 length: 16 amino acids. CDR3 region: CASSEYRGLNSYEQYF. The CDR3 nucleotides are TGTGCCAGCAGTGAATATAGAGGACTGAACTCCTACGAGCAGTACTTC.

This chain joins TRBV10-1 and TRBJ2-1; 13 nucleotides agree with TRBD2. The V segment lost 3 bases and the J segment 5 bases; nucleotides outside the gene matches: 4. Germline CDR1 reads WNHNN; CDR2 reads SYGVQD (reference sequence). The CDR3 length is 16 residues. CDR3 protein: CASSETGTSGNNEQFF. The CDR3 DNA is TGCGCCAGCAGTGAAACCGGGACTAGCGGGAACAATGAGCAGTTCTTC.